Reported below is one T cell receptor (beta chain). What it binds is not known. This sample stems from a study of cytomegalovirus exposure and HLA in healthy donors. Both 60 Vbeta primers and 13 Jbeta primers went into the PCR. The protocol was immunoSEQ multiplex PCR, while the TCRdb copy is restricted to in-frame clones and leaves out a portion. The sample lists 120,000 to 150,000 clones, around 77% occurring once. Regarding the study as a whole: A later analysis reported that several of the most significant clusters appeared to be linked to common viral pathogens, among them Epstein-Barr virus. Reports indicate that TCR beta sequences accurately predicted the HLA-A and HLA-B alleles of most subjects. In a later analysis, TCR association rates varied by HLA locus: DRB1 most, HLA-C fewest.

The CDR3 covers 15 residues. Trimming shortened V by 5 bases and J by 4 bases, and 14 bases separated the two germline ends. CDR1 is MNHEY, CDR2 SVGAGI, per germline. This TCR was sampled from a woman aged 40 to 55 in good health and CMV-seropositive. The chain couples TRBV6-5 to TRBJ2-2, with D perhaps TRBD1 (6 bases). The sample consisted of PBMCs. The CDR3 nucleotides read TGTGCCAGCAGTGTCTCCGGGACAATCACCGGGGAGCTGTTTTTT. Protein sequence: CASSVSGTITGELFF.